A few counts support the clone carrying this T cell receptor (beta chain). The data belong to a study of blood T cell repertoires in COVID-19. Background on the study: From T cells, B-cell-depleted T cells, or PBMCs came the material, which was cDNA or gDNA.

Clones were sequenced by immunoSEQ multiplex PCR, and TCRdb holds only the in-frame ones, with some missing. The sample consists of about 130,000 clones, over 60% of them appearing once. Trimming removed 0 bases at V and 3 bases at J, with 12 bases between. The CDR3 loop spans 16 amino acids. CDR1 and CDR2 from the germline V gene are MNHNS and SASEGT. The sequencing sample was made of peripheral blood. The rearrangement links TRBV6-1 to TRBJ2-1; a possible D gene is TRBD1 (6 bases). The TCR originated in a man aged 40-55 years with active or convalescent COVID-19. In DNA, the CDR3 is TGTGCCAGCAGTGAAGCGGGCAGGGGCCGCTACAATGAGCAGTTCTTC. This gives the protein CASSEAGRGRYNEQFF.